This entry lists 11 T cell receptor beta chains sequenced from one sample in a study of shared clonotypes between healthy human individuals. In the naive CD8 group, cells lacked CD45RO and were positively selected for CCR7, so terminally differentiated effector memory CD45RA+ cells were left out. The repertoire was sequenced with immunoSEQ multiplex PCR; TCRdb's copy has only in-frame clones and lacks some. The repertoire includes around 1.9 million clones, approximately 94% of them detected once, and roughly 1.7% sits in the top ten. Material: naive CD8+ T cells from PBMCs. The receptors originated from a man younger than 30 in good health. Some clones in this sample may be carry-over from other donors' samples.

This clone came up once. The rearrangement joins TRBV7-9 to TRBJ2-2, with 7 bases that match TRBD2. Trimming took 2 bases from V and 4 from J; bases not matched to a gene: 13. This CDR3 comprises 18 residues. CDR1 is SEHNR and CDR2 is FQNEAQ in the germline V gene (reference sequence). The DNA of the CDR3 is TGTGCCAGCAGCTTATTCCAACTAGCGACTCGGGGCACCGGGGAGCTGTTTTTT. Residues: CASSLFQLATRGTGELFF.

In regard to this clone: Other DNA sequences in the same sample also yield this CDR3. The chain employs TRBV7-2 and TRBJ2-7; 8 bases fit TRBD2. V gave up 1 base and J gave up 2 bases; unmatched junction bases: 4. This CDR3 has 15 residues. Germline lookup yields CDR1 SGHTA and CDR2 FQGNSA. CDR3 coding DNA: TGTGCCAGCAGCTTAGGGTTAGCGGGGACCTACGAGCAGTACTTC. Translating it yields CASSLGLAGTYEQYF.

The chain uses TRBV5-1 and TRBJ2-7, with TRBD1 matching over 9 bases. The CDR3 is 15 amino acids. The germline CDR1 and CDR2 sequences are SGHRS and YFSETQ. The V segment lost 3 bases and the J segment 6 bases; nucleotides outside the gene matches: 10. Written as DNA, the CDR3 is TGCGCCAGCAGCTCGGACAGGGGAGGCGGGGCCGAGCAGTACTTC. It is translated as CASSSDRGGGAEQYF.

This chain links TRBV29-1 with TRBJ2-7; 12 bases are a match to TRBD2. From germline, CDR1 is SQVTM and CDR2 ANQGSEA. This CDR3 spans 13 amino acids. V dropped 7 bases and J dropped 4; count of bases not matched to a gene: 5. In DNA, the CDR3 is TGCAGCGCTATGACTAGCGGGAGTTACGAGCAGTACTTC. Its translation is CSAMTSGSYEQYF.

Concerning this clone: Since a much larger clone is just one base distant, this may be a read error. The chain joins TRBV6-4 to TRBJ2-2; perhaps TRBD2 as D (6 bases). Germline V gives CDR1 MRHNA, CDR2 SNTAGT. The CDR3 has 15 residues. V was shortened by 0 bases and J by 1 base, with 6 bases between the two germline ends. The CDR3 coding sequence is TGTGCCAGCAGTGACTCTAGCGGGAACACCGGGGAGCTGTTTTTT. Its translation: CASSDSSGNTGELFF.

Written as DNA, the CDR3 is TGTGCCACCCGGGGAAATGGACTAGCGGGAGAAGCCCAAGAGACCCAGTACTTC. It translates to CATRGNGLAGEAQETQYF. This chain uses TRBV15 with TRBJ2-5; 13 bases agree with TRBD2. The ends lost 8 bases at V and 1 base at J; junction bases unmatched: 13. The CDR3 loop spans 18 amino acids. Per germline, CDR1 LNHNV and CDR2 YYDKDF (reference sequence).

The J gene is TRBJ1-1, the V gene TRBV12-5; TRBD1 aligns across 7 bases. J was trimmed by 4 bases and V by 1 base; bases with no gene match: 9. The CDR3 covers 16 residues. Looked up from germline, CDR1 is LGHNT and CDR2 is FRNRAP. CDR3 in DNA: TGTGCTAGTGGTTTGGGACCGGACAGGTCTGGCACTGAAGCTTTCTTT. Its protein product is CASGLGPDRSGTEAFF.

The V call is TRBV19, the J call TRBJ2-7; 13 nucleotides match TRBD2. CDR1 and CDR2 from the germline V gene are LNHDA and SQIVND (reference sequence). The CDR3 sequence is 15 residues long. J lost 5 bases, V lost 4 bases, and 5 bases had no gene match. The CDR3: CASSTRGLAGDEQYF. CDR3 nucleotides: TGTGCCAGTAGTACCCGCGGACTAGCGGGGGACGAGCAGTACTTC.

The V gene is TRBV25-1, the J gene TRBJ2-5; 8 bases are shared with TRBD2. The CDR3 is 15 amino acids. CDR1 MGHDK and CDR2 SYGVNS come from the germline V gene. V was clipped by 1 base and J by 5 bases; unmatched bases: 6. CDR3 loop: CASSEWVSGAETQYF. The CDR3 DNA sequence: TGTGCCAGCAGTGAATGGGTTAGCGGGGCGGAGACCCAGTACTTC. Full variable domain (remainder filled in from reference TRBV25-1 and TRBJ2-5): EADIYQTPRYLVIGTGKKITLECSQTMGHDKMYWYQQDPGMELHLIHYSYGVNSTEKGDLSSESTVSRIRTEHFPLTLESARPSHTSQYLCASSEWVSGAETQYFGPGTRLLVL.

J is TRBJ2-7 and V is TRBV27; weak D call: TRBD1 (6 bases). This CDR3 has 14 residues. Germline loops: CDR1 MNHEY, CDR2 SMNVEV (reference sequence). V lost 6 bases to trimming and J lost 4 bases, with 16 bases between them. The CDR3 sequence is CASRRLDSFYEQYF. In DNA form, the CDR3 reads TGTGCCAGCAGGCGTCTGGACAGCTTTTACGAGCAGTACTTC.

This rearrangement joins TRBV19 to TRBJ1-5; D not certain. The CDR3 runs to 13 residues. Trimming took off 1 base at V and 7 bases at J, with 8 bases between the two ends. Germline V CDR1 and CDR2: LNHDA, SQIVND (reference sequence). CDR3 sequence: CASSIVTWQPQHF. CDR3 bases: TGTGCCAGTAGTATAGTGACCTGGCAGCCCCAGCATTTT.